Below are 8 T cell receptor beta chains sequenced from a single sample in a study of cytomegalovirus exposure and HLA in healthy donors. Primers for the PCR totalled 60 Vbeta and 13 Jbeta. Sequencing used immunoSEQ multiplex PCR; TCRdb keeps in-frame clones, though not all of them. The sample records 150,000 or so clones, about 70% being singletons. The material sequenced was PBMCs. The receptors stem from a male donor in good health and CMV-seronegative.

V usage is TRBV7-6 and J usage is TRBJ2-7; tentative D call: TRBD2 (5 bases). From germline, CDR1 is SGHVS and CDR2 FNYEAQ. The V gene lost 1 base and the J gene lost 3 bases, with 16 bases spanning the gap. The CDR3 is 16 residues long. In DNA, the CDR3 is TGTGCCAGCAGCTTAGGTCCGCCGACCGGGGTCTACGAGCAGTACTTC. It is translated as CASSLGPPTGVYEQYF.

The chain links TRBV19 to TRBJ2-1; 8 bases map to TRBD1. V was pared by 6 bases and J by 4 bases, with 5 bases of the junction left unmatched. Germline CDR1 LNHDA, CDR2 SQIVND (reference sequence). The CDR3 has 14 amino acids. CDR3 DNA: TGTGCCAGTAGCACAGGGGGGAAATACAATGAGCAGTTCTTC. Protein: CASSTGGKYNEQFF.

This clone showed up just once. The chain links TRBV4-3 to TRBJ1-6; the match to TRBD1 covers 7 bases. The length of the CDR3 is 13 residues. Germline V gene lookup returns CDR1 LGHNA and CDR2 YSLEER. The J segment lost 9 bases and the V segment lost 3 bases, leaving 2 bases of the junction unmatched. The CDR3 coding sequence is TGCGCCAGCAGCCAGAACAGGGGTTCACCCCTCCACTTT. Translated: CASSQNRGSPLHF.

V is TRBV13 and J is TRBJ2-3; 12 positions agree with TRBD2. Germline CDR1 is PRHDT and CDR2 is FYEKMQ (reference sequence). V lost 5 bases and J lost 5; bases outside the gene matches: 5. The CDR3 is 15 residues long. CDR3 DNA sequence: TGTGCCAGCAGCCCGAGGACTAGCGGGGAAGATACGCAGTATTTT. Translated: CASSPRTSGEDTQYF.

The chain uses TRBV6-6 and TRBJ2-7; D perhaps matches TRBD2 (6 bases). The CDR3 spans 14 residues. Trimming stripped 2 bases from V and 0 bases from J, with 8 bases between. CDR1 is MNHNY and CDR2 is SVGAGI in the germline V gene (reference sequence). CDR3 DNA: TGTGCCAGCAGTTACGGCGGGAACTCCTACGAGCAGTACTTC. Encoded protein: CASSYGGNSYEQYF.

The chain recombines TRBV28 with TRBJ2-7; D remains ambiguous. The CDR3 spans 12 residues. Germline V gene data show CDR1 as MDHEN and CDR2 as SYDVKM. Trimming shortened V by 5 bases and J by 5 bases, and 10 bases separated the two germline ends. In nucleotides, the CDR3 is TGTGCCAGCAGTACGAGCCCCAACGAGCAGTACTTC. This sequence encodes CASSTSPNEQYF.

V gene TRBV28 combines with J gene TRBJ1-2; 7 bases match TRBD1. The CDR3 contains 17 residues. V gave up 6 bases and J gave up 2 bases; unmatched junction bases: 15. Germline-derived CDR1 and CDR2 are MDHEN and SYDVKM. CDR3 loop: CASRLLTNRGENYGYTF. The CDR3 region has the DNA TGTGCCAGCAGATTACTTACTAACAGGGGTGAGAACTATGGCTACACCTTC.

The chain has TRBV7-6 and TRBJ2-1; 11 bases line up with TRBD2. This CDR3 spans 16 amino acids. The germline CDR1 and CDR2 sequences are SGHVS and FNYEAQ. V trimming: 5 bases; J trimming: 6 bases; junction bases outside the gene matches: 9. Here the CDR3 DNA reads TGTGCCAGCAGCCCCACCCTACTAGCGGGAGTCAATGAGCAGTTCTTC. It encodes CASSPTLLAGVNEQFF.